The 19 T cell receptor beta chains presented below share a single source sample, sequenced in a study of Ad26.COV2.S vaccination and SARS-CoV-2 variants. Sample treatment: roughly 18 received Ad26.COV2.S at low or high dose, single or two shots; 5 received placebo; per-sample allocation not given. The study sampled participants on day 63 after the first vaccine or placebo injection. Sequencing used immunoSEQ multiplex PCR; TCRdb keeps in-frame clones, though not all of them. The repertoire consists of hundreds of thousands of clones, with more than 80% occurring once and the leading ten covering roughly 1.5%. The sample here was peripheral blood, taken in a trial of Ad26.COV2.S vaccine versus placebo. These receptors were collected from a person between 18 and 65 years old who received the Ad26.COV2.S COVID-19 vaccine or a placebo.

The chain is built from TRBV7-9 and TRBJ1-3; D call uncertain. The CDR3 totals 15 residues. Germline CDR1 SEHNR, CDR2 FQNEAQ (reference sequence). V gave up 6 bases and J gave up 0 bases, with 12 bases separating them. The CDR3 sequence is CASSHSGSSGNTIYF. CDR3 DNA: TGTGCCAGCAGTCACTCGGGAAGCTCTGGAAACACCATATATTTT.

The J gene is TRBJ2-3, the V gene TRBV19, with unresolved D. V lost 7 bases to trimming and J lost 2 bases, with 4 bases between them. Germline CDR1 LNHDA, CDR2 SQIVND (reference sequence). The length of the CDR3 is 11 residues. DNA of the CDR3: TGTGCCAGTACCCACACAGATACGCAGTATTTT. Translation: CASTHTDTQYF.

V usage is TRBV18 and J usage is TRBJ2-7; D remains ambiguous. The V gene lost 1 base and the J gene lost 7 bases, with 14 bases spanning the gap. The germline V gene encodes CDR1 KGHSH and CDR2 LQKENI. The CDR3 runs 14 residues. The CDR3 coding sequence is TGTGCCAGCTCACCACTCGACTCGGATGGGGAGCAGTACTTC. Translation gives CASSPLDSDGEQYF.

V usage is TRBV7-3 and J usage is TRBJ2-2; 7 bases are shared with TRBD1. V shed 5 bases and J 0 bases; nucleotides not matched to a gene: 6. Per the germline V gene, CDR1 is SGHTA and CDR2 is FQGTGA. The CDR3 has 16 amino acids. CDR3: CASSQGQSTNTGELFF. CDR3 nucleotide sequence: TGTGCCAGCAGCCAGGGACAGTCAACGAACACCGGGGAGCTGTTTTTT.

The genes are TRBV6-5 and TRBJ2-5; TRBD2 matches 7 bases. The CDR3 is 15 amino acids. Looked up from germline, CDR1 is MNHEY and CDR2 is SVGAGI. The V and J ends lost 0 bases and 5 bases, in that order; junction bases with no gene match: 6. The CDR3 region has the DNA TGTGCCAGCAGTTACTCGGGATTGCGGGGGGAGACCCAGTACTTC. Translating it yields CASSYSGLRGETQYF.

This rearrangement joins TRBV3-1 (or the pseudogene TRBV3-2) to TRBJ2-7, with D perhaps matching TRBD1 (6 bases). Germline assignment: CDR1 LGHDT and CDR2 YNNKEL (reference sequence). V was pared by 6 bases and J by 4 bases, with 16 bases between. The CDR3 is 14 amino acids. CDR3 in DNA: TGTGCCAGCAGTCCCTGGACAGTCCTGTACGAGCAGTACTTC. Amino acids: CASSPWTVLYEQYF.

The genes are TRBV4-1 and TRBJ2-3; 8 bases fit TRBD2. V trimming: 2 bases; J trimming: 1 base; junction bases outside the gene matches: 5. This CDR3 spans 16 amino acids. Germline values: CDR1 MGHRA, CDR2 YSYEKL. The CDR3 nucleotides are TGCGCCAGCAGCCAAACAAGTAGCGGGGGCACAGATACGCAGTATTTT. The encoded protein is CASSQTSSGGTDTQYF.

The chain employs TRBV19 and TRBJ1-5; D call uncertain. The CDR3 sequence is 13 residues long. CDR1 LNHDA and CDR2 SQIVND come from the germline V gene (reference sequence). V gave up 7 bases and J gave up 0 bases, with 7 bases separating them. The CDR3 coding sequence is TGTGCCAGTAAGAAGTCTAGCAATCAGCCCCAGCATTTT. This sequence encodes CASKKSSNQPQHF.

The gene calls are TRBV3-1 (or the pseudogene TRBV3-2) and TRBJ2-7, with D possibly TRBD1 on 7 matching bases. V was pared by 8 bases and J by 3 bases, with 17 bases between. Looked up from germline, CDR1 is LGHDT and CDR2 is YNNKEL (reference sequence). The CDR3 has 14 residues. CDR3 sequence (DNA): TGTGCCAGCGCCTTCAGGGGGAGGTACTACGAGCAGTACTTC. The encoded protein is CASAFRGRYYEQYF.

This clone has more than one count but fewer than ten. This sample also contains other DNA sequences that code for the same CDR3. The rearrangement links TRBV6-2 or TRBV6-3 to TRBJ1-1; 10 bases are a match to TRBD1. CDR1 is MNHEY, CDR2 SVGEGT, per germline. Trimming at V came to 4 bases and at J to 5 bases, leaving 1 base not matched to a gene. The CDR3 consists of 13 residues. The CDR3 here is CASSWTGGTEAFF. The CDR3 DNA sequence: TGTGCCAGCAGTTGGACAGGGGGAACTGAAGCTTTCTTT.

The V and J genes are TRBV15 and TRBJ1-3; D is undetermined. The CDR3 spans 14 residues. Trimming pared 4 bases from V and 3 bases from J, leaving 10 bases between. Germline V gene data show CDR1 as LNHNV and CDR2 as YYDKDF (reference sequence). CDR3 sequence: CATSKGRSGNTIYF. Written as DNA, the CDR3 is TGTGCCACCAGCAAGGGCAGGAGTGGAAACACCATATATTTT.

The V gene is TRBV7-9, the J gene TRBJ2-1, with D possibly being TRBD2 (5 bases). Germline-derived CDR1 and CDR2 are SEHNR and FQNEAQ (reference sequence). V was cut by 1 base and J by 7 bases, with 11 bases left in between. CDR3 length equals 14 residues. CDR3 sequence (DNA): TGTGCCAGCAGCTTAGACGGGGTAGGAAATGAGCAGTTCTTC. The encoded protein is CASSLDGVGNEQFF.

Comment on this clone: Other nucleotide sequences in the sample specify the same CDR3. This chain links TRBV3-1 (or the pseudogene TRBV3-2) with TRBJ2-7; TRBD1 might be the D (6 bases). CDR1 LGHDT and CDR2 YNNKEL come from the germline V gene (reference sequence). V was shortened by 2 bases and J by 2 bases, with 10 bases between the two germline ends. The CDR3 runs to 14 residues. This CDR3 is CASSQRTATYEQYF. For the CDR3, the DNA is TGTGCCAGCAGCCAACGGACAGCTACCTACGAGCAGTACTTC.

This clone was found once. The V call is TRBV6-5, the J call TRBJ2-7, with D perhaps TRBD1 (6 bases). CDR1 MNHEY and CDR2 SVGAGI come from the germline V gene. With 4 bases removed from V and 1 base from J, the gap between germline ends came to 11 bases. CDR3 length equals 14 residues. The chain's CDR3 is CASSSPDRSYEQYF. In nucleotides, the CDR3 is TGTGCCAGCAGTTCTCCGGACAGATCCTACGAGCAGTACTTC.

The gene calls are TRBV18 and TRBJ1-5; D is unresolved. Per the germline V gene, CDR1 is KGHSH and CDR2 is LQKENI. The V and J ends lost 1 base and 4 bases respectively, with 14 bases between them. The CDR3 contains 16 residues. The CDR3 loop is CASSPQGPNPNQPQHF. The CDR3 region has the DNA TGTGCCAGCTCACCACAGGGTCCTAACCCTAATCAGCCCCAGCATTTT.

This clone was detected only once. The V gene is TRBV6-5, the J gene TRBJ2-1, with a weak D call TRBD2 (6 bases). Germline CDR1 MNHEY, CDR2 SVGAGI. The germline V and J ends were trimmed by 7 bases and 9 bases, with 22 bases remaining between them. This CDR3 comprises 15 residues. The DNA for the CDR3 is TGTGCCAGCAACCTCCAGGGAGGTCAAGAAGGTGAGCAGTTCTTC. Amino acids: CASNLQGGQEGEQFF.

The DNA for the CDR3 is TGTGCCAGCAGTGGCAAACAGGGAGCAACTAATGAAAAACTGTTTTTT. It yields the protein CASSGKQGATNEKLFF. The chain uses TRBV6-6 and TRBJ1-4; D may be TRBD1 (6 bases). The CDR3 runs 16 residues. The V gene's germline CDR1 is MNHNY and CDR2 SVGAGI (reference sequence). Trimming pared 5 bases from V and 0 bases from J, leaving 13 bases between.

J is TRBJ1-4 and V is TRBV6-6; D is undetermined. V lost 6 bases and J 4 bases, leaving 9 bases between the germline ends. Germline CDR1 is MNHNY and CDR2 is SVGAGI (reference sequence). The CDR3 totals 13 residues. The CDR3 bases are TGTGCCAGCAGGGGCTGGGATAATGAAAAACTGTTTTTT. Protein sequence: CASRGWDNEKLFF.

The chain links TRBV10-2 to TRBJ2-7; 10 nucleotides match TRBD1. The CDR3 totals 14 residues. Germline CDR1 and CDR2: WSHSY and SAAADI. V lost 2 bases, J lost 7 bases, and 5 bases stayed unmatched. The CDR3 nucleotides are TGCGCCAGCAGTGAGGGGGACAGGGGTCGGGAGCAGTACTTC. The encoded protein is CASSEGDRGREQYF.